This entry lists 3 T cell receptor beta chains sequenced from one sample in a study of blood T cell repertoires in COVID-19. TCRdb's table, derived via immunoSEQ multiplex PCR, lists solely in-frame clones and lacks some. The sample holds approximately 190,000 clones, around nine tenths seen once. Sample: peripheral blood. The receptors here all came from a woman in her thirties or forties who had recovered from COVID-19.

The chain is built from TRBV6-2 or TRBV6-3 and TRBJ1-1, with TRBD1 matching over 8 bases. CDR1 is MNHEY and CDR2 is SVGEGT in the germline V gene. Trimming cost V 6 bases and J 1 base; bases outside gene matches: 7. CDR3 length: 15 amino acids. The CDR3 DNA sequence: TGTGCCAGCAGCGGCCCAGGACAGGGGAACACTGAAGCTTTCTTT. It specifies CASSGPGQGNTEAFF.

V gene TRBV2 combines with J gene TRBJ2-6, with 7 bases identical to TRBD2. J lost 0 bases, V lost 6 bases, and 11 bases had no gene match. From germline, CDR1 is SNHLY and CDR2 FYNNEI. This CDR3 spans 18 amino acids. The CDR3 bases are TGTGCCAGCAGCGAATCGGGGGGACCAAGCTCTGGGGCCAACGTCCTGACTTTC. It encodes CASSESGGPSSGANVLTF.

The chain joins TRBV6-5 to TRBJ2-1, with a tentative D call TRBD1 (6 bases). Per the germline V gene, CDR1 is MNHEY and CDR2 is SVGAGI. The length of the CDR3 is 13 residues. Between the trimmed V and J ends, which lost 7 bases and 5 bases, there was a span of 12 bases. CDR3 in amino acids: CASKEQGHNEQFF. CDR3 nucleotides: TGTGCCAGCAAGGAACAGGGTCACAATGAGCAGTTCTTC.